This T cell receptor beta chain was identified in a study of blood T cell repertoires in COVID-19. Study as a whole: Collection of acute and convalescent COVID-19 samples took place in the United States, Italy and Spain.

The method was immunoSEQ multiplex PCR; TCRdb's version includes in-frame clones alone and lacks a portion of them. The repertoire holds 150,000 to 250,000 clones, with roughly three quarters as singletons. This clone was counted once. V was shortened by 3 bases and J by 1 base, with 9 bases between the two germline ends. Germline CDR1 and CDR2: SQVTM and ANQGSEA. This CDR3 comprises 13 residues. The receptor was isolated from a woman in her 40s with COVID-19, enrolled during active disease. This sequence joins TRBV29-1 and TRBJ2-5; unclear D gene. Sequenced: peripheral blood. CDR3 loop: CSVDGHGQETQYF. In nucleotides, the CDR3 is TGCAGCGTTGATGGGCACGGCCAAGAGACCCAGTACTTC.